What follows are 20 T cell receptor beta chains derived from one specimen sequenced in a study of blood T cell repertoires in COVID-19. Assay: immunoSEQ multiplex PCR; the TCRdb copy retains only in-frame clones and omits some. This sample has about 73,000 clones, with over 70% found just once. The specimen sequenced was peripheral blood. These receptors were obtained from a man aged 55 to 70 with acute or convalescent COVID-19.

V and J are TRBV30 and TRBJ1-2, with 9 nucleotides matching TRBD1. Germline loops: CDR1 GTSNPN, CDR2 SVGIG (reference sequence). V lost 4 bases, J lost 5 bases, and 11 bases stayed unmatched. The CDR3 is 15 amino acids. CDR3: CAWKKEGTGLYGYTF. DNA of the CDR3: TGTGCCTGGAAGAAGGAAGGGACAGGGCTTTATGGCTACACCTTC.

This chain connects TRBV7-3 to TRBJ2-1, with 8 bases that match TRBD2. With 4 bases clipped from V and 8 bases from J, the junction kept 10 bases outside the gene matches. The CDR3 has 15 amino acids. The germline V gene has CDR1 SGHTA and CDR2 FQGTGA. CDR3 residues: CASSSDPSGGDEQFF. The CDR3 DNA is TGTGCCAGCAGCTCGGACCCCTCGGGAGGGGATGAGCAGTTCTTC. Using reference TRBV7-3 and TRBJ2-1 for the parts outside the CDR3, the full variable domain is GAGVSQTPSNKVTEKGKYVELRCDPISGHTALYWYRQSLGQGPEFLIYFQGTGAADDSGLPNDRFFAVRPEGSVSTLKIQRTERGDSAVYLCASSSDPSGGDEQFFGPGTRLTVL.

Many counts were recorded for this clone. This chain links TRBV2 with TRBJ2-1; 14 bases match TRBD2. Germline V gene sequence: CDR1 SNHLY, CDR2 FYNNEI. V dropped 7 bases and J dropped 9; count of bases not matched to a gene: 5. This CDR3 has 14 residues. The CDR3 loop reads CASTGTSGSIEQFF. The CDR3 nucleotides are TGTGCCAGCACTGGGACTAGCGGGAGTATTGAGCAGTTCTTC.

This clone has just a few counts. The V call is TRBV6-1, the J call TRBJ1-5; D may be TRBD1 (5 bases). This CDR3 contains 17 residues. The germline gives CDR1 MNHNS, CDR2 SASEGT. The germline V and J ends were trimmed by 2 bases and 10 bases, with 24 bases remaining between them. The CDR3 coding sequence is TGTGCCAGCAGTGAACAGGGCAATCGAGCGTTGGGATCCCCCCAGCATTTT. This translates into CASSEQGNRALGSPQHF.

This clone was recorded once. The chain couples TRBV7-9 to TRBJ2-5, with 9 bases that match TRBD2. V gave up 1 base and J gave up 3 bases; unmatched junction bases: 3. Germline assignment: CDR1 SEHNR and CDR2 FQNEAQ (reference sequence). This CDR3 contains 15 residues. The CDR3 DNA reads TGTGCCAGCAGCTTAGTTAGCGGGGGTAAAGAGACCCAGTACTTC. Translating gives CASSLVSGGKETQYF.

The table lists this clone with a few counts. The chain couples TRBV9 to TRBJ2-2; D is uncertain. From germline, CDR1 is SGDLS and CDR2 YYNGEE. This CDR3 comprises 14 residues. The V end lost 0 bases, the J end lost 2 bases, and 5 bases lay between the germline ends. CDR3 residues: CASSVDLNTGELFF. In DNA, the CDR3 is TGTGCCAGCAGCGTAGACTTAAACACCGGGGAGCTGTTTTTT.

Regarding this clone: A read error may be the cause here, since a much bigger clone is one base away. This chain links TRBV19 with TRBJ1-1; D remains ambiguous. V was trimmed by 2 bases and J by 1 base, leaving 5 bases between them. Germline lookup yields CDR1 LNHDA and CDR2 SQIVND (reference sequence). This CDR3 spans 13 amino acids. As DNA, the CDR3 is TGTGCCAGTAGTATATCAGGGAACACTGAAGCTTTCTTT. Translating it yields CASSISGNTEAFF.

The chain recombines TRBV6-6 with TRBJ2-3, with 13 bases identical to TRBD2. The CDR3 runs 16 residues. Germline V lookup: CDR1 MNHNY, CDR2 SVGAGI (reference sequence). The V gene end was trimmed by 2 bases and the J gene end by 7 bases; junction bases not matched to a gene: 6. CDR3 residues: CASSYPTSGRTNTQYF. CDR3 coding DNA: TGTGCCAGCAGTTACCCGACTAGCGGGAGGACCAATACGCAGTATTTT.

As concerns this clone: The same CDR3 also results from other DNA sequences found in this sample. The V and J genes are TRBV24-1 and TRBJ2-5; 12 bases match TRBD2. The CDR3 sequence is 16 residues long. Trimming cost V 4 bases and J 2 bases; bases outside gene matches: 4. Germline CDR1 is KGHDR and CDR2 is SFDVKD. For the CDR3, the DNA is TGTGCCACCAGTGACACGGGACTAGCGGGTCAAGAGACCCAGTACTTC. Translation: CATSDTGLAGQETQYF.

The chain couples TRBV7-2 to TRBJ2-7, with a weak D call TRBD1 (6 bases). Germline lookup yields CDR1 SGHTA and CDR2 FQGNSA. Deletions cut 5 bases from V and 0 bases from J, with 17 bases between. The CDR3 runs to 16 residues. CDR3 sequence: CASSPQTGPGSYEQYF. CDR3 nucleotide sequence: TGTGCCAGCAGCCCTCAGACAGGCCCTGGCTCCTACGAGCAGTACTTC.

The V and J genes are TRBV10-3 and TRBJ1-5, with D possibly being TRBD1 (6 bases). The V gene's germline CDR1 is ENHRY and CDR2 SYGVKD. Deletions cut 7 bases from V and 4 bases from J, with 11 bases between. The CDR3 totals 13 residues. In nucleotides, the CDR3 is TGTGCCATCACCCGGGACATTAATCAGCCCCAGCATTTT. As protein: CAITRDINQPQHF.

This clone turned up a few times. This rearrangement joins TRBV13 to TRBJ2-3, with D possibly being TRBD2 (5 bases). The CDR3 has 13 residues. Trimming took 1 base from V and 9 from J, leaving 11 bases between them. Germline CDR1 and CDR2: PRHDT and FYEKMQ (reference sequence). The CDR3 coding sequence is TGTGCCAGCAGCTTAGCGAGAGGCGGGACGCAGTATTTT. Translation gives CASSLARGGTQYF.

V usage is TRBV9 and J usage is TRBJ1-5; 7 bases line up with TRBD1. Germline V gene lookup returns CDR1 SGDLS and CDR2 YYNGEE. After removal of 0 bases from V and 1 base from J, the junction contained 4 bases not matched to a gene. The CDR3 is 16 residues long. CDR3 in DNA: TGTGCCAGCAGCGTAGCCGGACAGGTGAGCAATCAGCCCCAGCATTTT. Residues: CASSVAGQVSNQPQHF.

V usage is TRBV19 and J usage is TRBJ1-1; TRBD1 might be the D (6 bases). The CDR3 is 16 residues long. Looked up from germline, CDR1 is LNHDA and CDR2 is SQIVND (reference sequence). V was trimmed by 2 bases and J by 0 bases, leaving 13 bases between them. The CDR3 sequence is CASSIWRQGMNTEAFF. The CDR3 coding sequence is TGTGCCAGTAGTATATGGAGGCAGGGGATGAACACTGAAGCTTTCTTT. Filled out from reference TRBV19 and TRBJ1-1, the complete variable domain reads DGGITQSPKYLFRKEGQNVTLSCEQNLNHDAMYWYRQDPGQGLRLIYYSQIVNDFQKGDIAEGYSVSREKKESFPLTVTSAQKNPTAFYLCASSIWRQGMNTEAFFGQGTRLTVV.

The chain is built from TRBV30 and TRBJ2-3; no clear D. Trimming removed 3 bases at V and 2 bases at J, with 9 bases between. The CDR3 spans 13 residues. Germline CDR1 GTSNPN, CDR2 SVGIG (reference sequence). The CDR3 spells CAWREVDTDTQYF. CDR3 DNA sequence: TGTGCCTGGAGAGAGGTGGACACAGATACGCAGTATTTT.

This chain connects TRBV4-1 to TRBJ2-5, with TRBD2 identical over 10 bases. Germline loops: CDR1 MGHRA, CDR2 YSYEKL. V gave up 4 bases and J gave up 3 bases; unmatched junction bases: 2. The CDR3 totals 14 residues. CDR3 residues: CASSLGLAEETQYF. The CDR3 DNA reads TGCGCCAGCAGCCTCGGACTAGCGGAAGAGACCCAGTACTTC.

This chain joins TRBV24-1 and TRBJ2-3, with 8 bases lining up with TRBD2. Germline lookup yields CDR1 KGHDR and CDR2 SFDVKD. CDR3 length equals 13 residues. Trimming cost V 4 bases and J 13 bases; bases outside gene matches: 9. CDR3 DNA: TGTGCCACCAGTGAGGTGAAAGGGACTAGAAAGTATTTT. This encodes CATSEVKGTRKYF.

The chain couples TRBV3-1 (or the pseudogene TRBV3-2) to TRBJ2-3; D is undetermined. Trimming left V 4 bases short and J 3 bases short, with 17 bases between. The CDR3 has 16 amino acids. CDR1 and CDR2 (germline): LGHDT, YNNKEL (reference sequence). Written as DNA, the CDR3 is TGTGCCAGCAGCCTCACCAGGTCTCGCAATACAGATACGCAGTATTTT. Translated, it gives CASSLTRSRNTDTQYF.

The CDR3 DNA reads TGTGCCAGCAGCGTTAAAGGGGTCCGGGAGACCCAGTACTTC. Protein product: CASSVKGVRETQYF. The V call is TRBV7-8, the J call TRBJ2-5, with TRBD1 as a possible D gene (5 bases). The V gene's germline CDR1 is SGHVS and CDR2 FQNEAQ. V was cut by 5 bases and J by 5 bases, with 15 bases left in between. This CDR3 region has 14 residues.

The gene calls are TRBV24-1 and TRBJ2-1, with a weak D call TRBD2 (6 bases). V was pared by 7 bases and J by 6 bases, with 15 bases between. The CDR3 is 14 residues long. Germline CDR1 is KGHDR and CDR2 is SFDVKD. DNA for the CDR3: TGTGCCACCAGCGGGAGCCTGTCGGTCAATGAGCAGTTCTTC. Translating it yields CATSGSLSVNEQFF.